The clone carrying this TCR beta chain was counted a few times. Unmatched junction bases numbered 2, after V lost 4 bases and J lost 6 bases. The CDR3 extends over 12 amino acids. Germline V gene sequence: CDR1 SGHDT, CDR2 YYEEEE. This entry belongs to a study of shared clonotypes between healthy human individuals. Using immunoSEQ multiplex PCR, the repertoire was profiled, and TCRdb retains in-frame clones only, with some absent. This table has around 2.1 million clones, just over 90% appearing once. Naivety among CD8 cells was defined by CD45RO negativity and positive CCR7 selection, thereby excluding terminally differentiated effector memory CD45RA+ cells.

The sample was naive CD8+ T cells from PBMCs. The chain recombines TRBV5-6 with TRBJ2-7, with 9 bases aligning to TRBD1. This TCR derives from a man aged 18 to 30 in good health. Some clones in this sample may be carry-over from other donors' samples. Here the CDR3 DNA reads TGTGCCAGCAGCACGGACAGGGGCGAGCAGTACTTC. It encodes CASSTDRGEQYF.